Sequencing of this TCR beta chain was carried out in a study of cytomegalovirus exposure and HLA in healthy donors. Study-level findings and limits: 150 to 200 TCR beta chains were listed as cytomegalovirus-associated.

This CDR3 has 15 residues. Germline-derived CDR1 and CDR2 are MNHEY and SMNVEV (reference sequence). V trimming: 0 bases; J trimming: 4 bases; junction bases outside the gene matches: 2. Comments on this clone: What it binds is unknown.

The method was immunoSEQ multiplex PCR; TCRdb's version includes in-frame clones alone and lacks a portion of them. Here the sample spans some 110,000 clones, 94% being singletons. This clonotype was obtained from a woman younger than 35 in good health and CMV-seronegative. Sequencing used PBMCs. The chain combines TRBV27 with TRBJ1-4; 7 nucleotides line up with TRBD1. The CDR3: CASSLSNRGNEKLFF. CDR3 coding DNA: TGTGCCAGCAGTTTATCGAACAGGGGTAATGAAAAACTGTTTTTT.